Shown below are 8 T cell receptor beta chains from a single sample sequenced in a study (dated by TCRdb to the mid-2010s). The protocol used for the library was RT-PCR. Sequencing was performed on an Illumina MiSeq. TCRdb took the public reads, trimmed them with fastp at Q25, ran MiXCR for clone calling and kept in-frame beta chains. Each entry merges the rows of one CDR3 protein and shows their most common DNA and genes. Within this sample are about 700,000 distinct CDR3 sequences, with 14% of them counted one time only. Roughly 3.9% of the sample goes to the ten largest clones. The sequencing sample was made of memory CD4+ T cells from blood. These receptors were taken from a female donor in good health, serving as a healthy control.

This clonotype was detected a few times. The chain is built from TRBV7-8 and TRBJ1-1; 7 positions match TRBD1. Germline lookup yields CDR1 SGHVS and CDR2 FQNEAQ. This CDR3 spans 13 amino acids. J gave up 8 bases and V 1 base, and 4 bases lay outside the gene matches. This CDR3 is CASSLDRGDEAFF. The DNA of the CDR3 is TGTGCCAGCAGCTTAGACAGGGGTGACGAAGCTTTCTTT.

The chain joins TRBV28 to TRBJ2-7; a weak D match, TRBD1 (6 bases). CDR1 and CDR2 (germline): MDHEN, SYDVKM. V gave up 6 bases and J gave up 4 bases, with 22 bases separating them. This CDR3 spans 16 amino acids. CDR3 in DNA: TGTGCCAGCAGACAACAGGGAACCCCGGTGGGATACGAGCAGTACTTC. Translated: CASRQQGTPVGYEQYF.

The CDR3 DNA reads as TGTGCCATCAGTGGAACGACGCTTTATGGCTACACCTTC. This codes for CAISGTTLYGYTF. The chain couples TRBV10-3 to TRBJ1-2; D unclear. The CDR3 runs to 13 residues. V shed 4 bases and J shed 5 bases, with 11 bases lying between them. Germline V CDR1 and CDR2: ENHRY, SYGVKD.

This clonotype was detected ten times or more. CDR3 amino acids: CATSSTTSGRTDTQYF. DNA for the CDR3: TGTGCCACCAGCTCCACGACTAGCGGGAGGACAGATACGCAGTATTTT. The genes are TRBV24-1 and TRBJ2-3; TRBD2 aligns across 13 bases. The trim removed 7 bases at V and 3 bases at J, leaving 6 bases unmatched. Germline V gene sequence: CDR1 KGHDR, CDR2 SFDVKD. CDR3 length: 16 residues.

The chain joins TRBV27 to TRBJ1-5; no reliable D call. CDR3 length: 14 amino acids. Looked up from germline, CDR1 is MNHEY and CDR2 is SMNVEV (reference sequence). V lost 8 bases, J lost 7 bases, and 18 bases lay in between. The CDR3 protein is CASSRTTQLQPQHF. CDR3 DNA: TGTGCCAGCTCCCGGACGACGCAATTGCAGCCCCAGCATTTT.

The chain employs TRBV23-1 and TRBJ1-5; unclear D gene. TRBV23-1 is an open reading frame, and its role is uncertain. CDR3 length: 14 amino acids. V was cut by 1 base and J by 5 bases, with 9 bases left in between. CDR3 sequence reads: CASSQCDPYQPQHF. The CDR3 DNA is TGCGCCAGCAGTCAATGTGACCCTTATCAGCCCCAGCATTTT.

This clonotype was detected a few times. The chain uses TRBV7-2 and TRBJ2-7; D unclear. The germline V gene has CDR1 SGHTA and CDR2 FQGNSA. V was trimmed by 7 bases and J by 6 bases, leaving 16 bases between them. This CDR3 spans 13 amino acids. The chain's CDR3 is CASNTYIGFEQYF. Written as DNA, the CDR3 is TGTGCCAGCAACACCTATATCGGTTTCGAGCAGTACTTC.

The V gene is TRBV20-1, the J gene TRBJ2-7; D gene uncertain. Germline values: CDR1 DFQATT, CDR2 SNEGSKA (reference sequence). The CDR3 length is 12 residues. Trimming removed 6 bases at V and 4 bases at J, with 13 bases between. The DNA of the CDR3 is TGCAGTGCCGCTCTGTCCCAATACGAGCAGTACTTC. This translates into CSAALSQYEQYF.